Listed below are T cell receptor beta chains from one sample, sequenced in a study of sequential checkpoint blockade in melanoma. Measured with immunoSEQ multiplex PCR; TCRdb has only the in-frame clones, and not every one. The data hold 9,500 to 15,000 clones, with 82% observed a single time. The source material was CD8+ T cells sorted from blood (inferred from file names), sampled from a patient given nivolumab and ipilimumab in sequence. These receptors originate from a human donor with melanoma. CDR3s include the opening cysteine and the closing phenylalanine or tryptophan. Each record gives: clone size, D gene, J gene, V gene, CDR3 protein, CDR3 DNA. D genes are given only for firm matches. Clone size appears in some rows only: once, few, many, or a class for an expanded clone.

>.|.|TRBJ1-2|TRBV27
CASRPIDSFYGYTF
TGTGCCAGCAGGCCCATCGACAGCTTCTATGGCTACACCTTC
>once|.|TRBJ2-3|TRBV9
CASSEPLGLYTDTQYF
TGTGCCAGCAGCGAACCCTTGGGGCTGTACACAGATACGCAGTATTTT
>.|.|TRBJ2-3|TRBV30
CAWSQGGGTDTQYF
TGTGCCTGGAGTCAAGGCGGGGGCACAGATACGCAGTATTTT
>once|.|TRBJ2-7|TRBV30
CAWSDRVDEQYF
TGTGCCTGGAGTGACAGGGTTGACGAGCAGTACTTC
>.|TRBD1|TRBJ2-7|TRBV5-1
CASSLLTGGGYEQYF
TGCGCCAGCAGCTTGTTGACAGGGGGTGGGTACGAGCAGTACTTC
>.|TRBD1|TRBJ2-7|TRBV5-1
CASSKGQGAGYEQYF
TGCGCCAGCAGTAAAGGACAGGGGGCAGGCTACGAGCAGTACTTC
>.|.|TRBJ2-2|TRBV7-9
CASSLISGGFTGELFF
TGTGCCAGCAGCTTAATTAGCGGAGGATTCACCGGGGAGCTGTTTTTT
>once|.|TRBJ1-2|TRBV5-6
CASSLGTVNYGYTF
TGTGCCAGCAGCTTGGGGACAGTAAACTATGGCTACACCTTC
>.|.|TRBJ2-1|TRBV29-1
CSVESGGSGGTYNEQFF
TGCAGCGTTGAATCGGGGGGTTCAGGGGGCACCTACAATGAGCAGTTCTTC
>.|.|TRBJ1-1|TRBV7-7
CASSQGWDYSNTEAFF
TGTGCTAGCAGCCAGGGGTGGGATTATTCGAACACTGAAGCTTTCTTT
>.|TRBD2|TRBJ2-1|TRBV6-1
CASSEPPLAALPTEQFF
TGTGCCAGCAGTGAACCCCCCCTAGCGGCACTACCTACCGAGCAGTTCTTC
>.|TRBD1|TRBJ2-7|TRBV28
CASRAQGAFYEQYF
TGTGCCAGCAGGGCACAGGGGGCGTTCTACGAGCAGTACTTC
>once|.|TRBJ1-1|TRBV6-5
CASSPGLPKAFF
TGTGCCAGCAGCCCGGGACTACCGAAAGCTTTCTTT
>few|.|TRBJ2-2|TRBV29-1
CSGGLTPGELFF
TGCAGCGGGGGGCTGACACCCGGGGAGCTGTTTTTT
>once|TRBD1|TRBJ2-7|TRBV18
CASSYGTGTYEQYF
TGTGCCAGCTCCTACGGGACAGGGACGTACGAGCAGTACTTC
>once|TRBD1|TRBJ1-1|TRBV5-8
CASSSGQGGAEAFF
TGTGCCAGCAGCTCTGGACAGGGTGGAGCCGAAGCTTTCTTT
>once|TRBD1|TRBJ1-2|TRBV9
CASSVGVTGGGNYGYTF
TGTGCCAGCAGCGTAGGGGTGACAGGGGGCGGTAACTATGGCTACACCTTC
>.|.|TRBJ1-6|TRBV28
CASSLQGYNSPLHF
TGTGCCAGCAGTTTACAGGGATATAATTCACCCCTCCACTTT
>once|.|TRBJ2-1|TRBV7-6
CASSSMTAYNEQFF
TGTGCCAGCAGCTCCATGACAGCCTACAATGAGCAGTTCTTC
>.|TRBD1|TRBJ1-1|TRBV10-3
CAISETGQANTEAFF
TGTGCCATCAGTGAAACGGGACAGGCGAACACTGAAGCTTTCTTT
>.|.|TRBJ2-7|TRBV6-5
CASSYSTGYEQYF
TGTGCCAGCAGTTACTCGACAGGTTACGAGCAGTACTTC
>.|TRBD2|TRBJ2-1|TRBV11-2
CASSPLGGRAFSYNEQFF
TGTGCCAGCAGCCCCCTCGGGGGGAGGGCCTTCTCCTACAATGAGCAGTTCTTC
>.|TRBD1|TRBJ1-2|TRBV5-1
CASSVGQGGGGYTF
TGCGCCAGCAGCGTGGGACAGGGGGGAGGAGGCTACACCTTC
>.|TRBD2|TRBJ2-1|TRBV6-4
CASSPGTSGGNNEQFF
TGTGCCAGCAGTCCAGGGACTAGCGGGGGAAACAATGAGCAGTTCTTC
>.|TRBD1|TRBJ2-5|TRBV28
CASRAQGAQEQYF
TGTGCCAGCAGAGCACAGGGGGCGCAGGAGCAGTACTTC
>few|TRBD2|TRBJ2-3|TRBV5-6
CASSSLRLAGDTDTQYF
TGTGCCAGCAGCTCCCTGAGACTAGCGGGGGATACAGATACGCAGTATTTT
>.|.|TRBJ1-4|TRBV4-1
CASSQDNGISGEKLLF
TGCGCCAGCAGCCAAGATAACGGCATTTCAGGTGAAAAACTGCTTTTT
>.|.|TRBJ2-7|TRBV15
CATSRDFVQGSYEQYF
TGTGCCACCAGCAGAGATTTTGTACAGGGTTCCTACGAGCAGTACTTC
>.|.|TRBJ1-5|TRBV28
CASSRDMSNQPQHF
TGTGCCAGCAGCCGGGACATGAGCAATCAGCCCCAGCATTTT